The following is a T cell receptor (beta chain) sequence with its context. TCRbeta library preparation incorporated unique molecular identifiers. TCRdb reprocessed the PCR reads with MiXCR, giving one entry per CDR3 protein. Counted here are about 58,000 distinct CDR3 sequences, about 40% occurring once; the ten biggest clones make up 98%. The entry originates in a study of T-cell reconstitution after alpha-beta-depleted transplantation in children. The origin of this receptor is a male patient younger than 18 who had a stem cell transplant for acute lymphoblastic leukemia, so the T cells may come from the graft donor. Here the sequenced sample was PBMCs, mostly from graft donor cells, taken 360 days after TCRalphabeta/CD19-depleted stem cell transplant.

The CDR3 DNA reads as TGTGCCAGCAGTCGCTTTGGGAACTCCTACGAGCAGTACTTC. Protein: CASSRFGNSYEQYF. V is TRBV12-3 or TRBV12-4 and J is TRBJ2-7; unclear D gene. The CDR3 length is 14 residues. The V and J ends lost 5 bases and 0 bases respectively, with 11 bases between them.